This T cell receptor beta chain originates from a study of shared clonotypes between healthy human individuals. TCRdb's table, derived via immunoSEQ multiplex PCR, lists solely in-frame clones and lacks some. The sample holds about 1.4 million clones, 95% to 97% seen once. V was trimmed by 8 bases and J by 5 bases, leaving 16 bases between them. The CDR3 extends over 13 amino acids. The V gene's germline CDR1 is ENHRY and CDR2 SYGVKD. A CD45RA-negative memory subset and a CD45RA+ naive subset were separated from the CD4+ cells. Sequences were obtained from naive CD4+ T cells sorted from blood. As to subset: CD45RA+ positively selected. The chain recombines TRBV10-3 with TRBJ2-7, with D unclear. This receptor was obtained from a man younger than 40 in good health. The DNA of the CDR3 is TGTGCCATCGCCACTGAGATAATCGACGAGCAGTACTTC. Translation: CAIATEIIDEQYF.